This TCR beta chain stems from a study of shared clonotypes between healthy human individuals. Clones were read by immunoSEQ multiplex PCR, and TCRdb kept only the in-frame ones, dropping some. The sample has about 2.4 million clones, approximately 93% seen once. Whole-study findings and limits: It was the non-shared clonotypes that had lower generation probabilities than clonotypes shared by all four donors.

Recent vaccinations or acute infections were absent in the healthy HIV-negative adult donors. Concerning this clone itself: No antigen is known for it.

This CDR3 has 14 amino acids. Looked up from germline, CDR1 is MNHEY and CDR2 is SMNVEV (reference sequence). V was cut by 4 bases and J by 7 bases, with 13 bases left in between. The chain has TRBV27 and TRBJ1-4; D is undetermined. This TCR was recovered from a young man in good health. Some clones in this sample may be carry-over from other donors' samples. The sequencing input was naive CD4+ T cells from PBMCs. Described subset: CD45RA+ positively selected. The CDR3 DNA reads as TGTGCCAGCAGTTCCACGAGACCGGGTGAAAAACTGTTTTTT. Residues: CASSSTRPGEKLFF. The variable domain in full, with the rest retrieved from reference TRBV27 and TRBJ1-4, is EAQVTQNPRYLITVTGKKLTVTCSQNMNHEYMSWYRQDPGLGLRQIYYSMNVEVTDKGDVPEGYKVSRKEKRNFPLILESPSPNQTSLYFCASSSTRPGEKLFFGSGTQLSVL.